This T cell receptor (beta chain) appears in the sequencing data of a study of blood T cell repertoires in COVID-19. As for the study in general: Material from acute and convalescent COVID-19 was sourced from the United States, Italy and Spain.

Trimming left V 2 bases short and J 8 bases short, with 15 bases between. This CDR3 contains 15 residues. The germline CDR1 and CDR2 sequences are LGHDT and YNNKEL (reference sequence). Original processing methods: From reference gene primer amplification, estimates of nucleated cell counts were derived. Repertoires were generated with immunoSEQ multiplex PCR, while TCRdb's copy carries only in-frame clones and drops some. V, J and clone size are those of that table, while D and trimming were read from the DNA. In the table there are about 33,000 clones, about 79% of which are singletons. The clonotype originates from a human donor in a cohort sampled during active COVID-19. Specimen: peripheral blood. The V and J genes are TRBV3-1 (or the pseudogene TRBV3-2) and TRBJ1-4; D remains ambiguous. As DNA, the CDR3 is TGTGCCAGCAGCCAACCCTCTAATTATCGGGAAAAACTGTTTTTT. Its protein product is CASSQPSNYREKLFF.